These 19 T cell receptor beta chains were all obtained from the same sample, sequenced in a study of Graves' ophthalmopathy and Graves' hyperthyroidism. RNA transcripts provided the template for amplifying TCR beta CDR3 regions. HTBI primers were used in a first-round RT-PCR, which preceded a second-round multiplex PCR. TCRdb reanalysed the multiplex PCR reads using MiXCR and keeps one entry per CDR3 protein. This sample has hundreds of thousands of distinct CDR3 sequences; roughly 21% occur once, and the top ten carry 2.5% to 3.5%. Sample: peripheral blood. These receptor sequences come from a woman aged 18 to 35 with stable Graves' hyperthyroidism.

This clonotype was counted at least ten times. The rearrangement links TRBV6-2 or TRBV6-3 to TRBJ2-5; D is possibly TRBD1 or TRBD2 (5 bases each). CDR1 and CDR2 (germline): MNHEY, SVGEGT. Trimming removed 5 bases at V and 6 bases at J, with 22 bases between. The CDR3 runs to 16 residues. CDR3 protein: CASSSPGSQRGQTQYF. CDR3 nucleotides: TGTGCCAGCAGTAGTCCGGGTTCGCAAAGGGGACAGACCCAGTACTTC.

This clonotype was found many times. The gene calls are TRBV12-3 or TRBV12-4 and TRBJ1-2; D is undetermined. This CDR3 is 12 amino acids long. V was cut by 2 bases and J by 8 bases, with 9 bases left in between. The DNA for the CDR3 is TGTGCCAGCAGTTTAAGTGGCACAGGCTACACCTTC. Translation: CASSLSGTGYTF.

This clonotype was detected ten times or more. V is TRBV5-1 and J is TRBJ1-5; D is uncertain. Per the germline V gene, CDR1 is SGHRS and CDR2 is YFSETQ. Trimming removed 1 base from V and 4 bases from J, with 6 bases in between. The CDR3 contains 13 residues. This CDR3 is CASSLTINQPQHF. Written as DNA, the CDR3 is TGCGCCAGCAGCTTGACGATAAATCAGCCCCAGCATTTT.

This clonotype has at least ten counts. This chain connects TRBV11-1 to TRBJ1-1; no clear D gene. This CDR3 is built from 14 residues. Trimming took off 7 bases at V and 0 bases at J, with 12 bases between the two ends. Germline loops: CDR1 SGHAT, CDR2 FQDESV (reference sequence). CDR3 in amino acids: CASTLRAVNTEAFF. The CDR3 nucleotides are TGTGCCAGCACCCTCCGGGCGGTGAACACTGAAGCTTTCTTT.

The chain employs TRBV4-1 and TRBJ1-6; possibly TRBD1 for D (5 bases). Germline CDR1 and CDR2: MGHRA and YSYEKL. V was clipped by 1 base and J by 6 bases, with 7 bases between them. The CDR3 spans 14 residues. CDR3 amino acids: CASSQGGFNSPLHF. The CDR3 coding sequence is TGCGCCAGCAGCCAAGGGGGCTTTAATTCACCCCTCCACTTT.

The chain has TRBV12-3 or TRBV12-4 and TRBJ1-2, with no clear D. The CDR3 is 14 residues long. Trimming removed 3 bases at V and 0 bases at J, with 8 bases between. The CDR3: CASSFETSNYGYTF. As DNA, the CDR3 is TGTGCCAGCAGTTTCGAGACGTCTAACTATGGCTACACCTTC.

This clonotype was seen many times. The rearrangement joins TRBV7-2 to TRBJ1-1, with TRBD1 as a possible D gene (5 bases). The germline V gene has CDR1 SGHTA and CDR2 FQGNSA. The CDR3 loop spans 15 amino acids. Trimming pared 5 bases from V and 0 bases from J, leaving 13 bases between. The chain's CDR3 is CASSIAGGMNTEAFF. In DNA, the CDR3 is TGTGCCAGCAGCATCGCTGGGGGGATGAACACTGAAGCTTTCTTT.

This clonotype was seen repeatedly, ten times or more. The V gene is TRBV20-1, the J gene TRBJ2-5; TRBD1 matches 9 bases. Germline assignment: CDR1 DFQATT and CDR2 SNEGSKA (reference sequence). The CDR3 is made up of 13 amino acids. The J segment lost 5 bases and the V segment lost 8 bases, leaving 9 bases of the junction unmatched. In DNA form, the CDR3 reads TGCAGTTCCCAACAGGGGGCCTGGGAGACCCAGTACTTC. It translates to CSSQQGAWETQYF.

This clonotype was counted at least ten times. V is TRBV7-8 and J is TRBJ2-5; TRBD1 might be the D (6 bases). Germline CDR1 reads SGHVS; CDR2 reads FQNEAQ. The V gene lost 5 bases and the J gene lost 1 base, with 14 bases spanning the gap. This CDR3 spans 15 amino acids. The CDR3 here is CASSPRQVVQETQYF. CDR3 DNA: TGTGCCAGCAGCCCACGACAGGTCGTCCAAGAGACCCAGTACTTC.

CDR3 in DNA: TGCAGCGTTGTCAGGACCCTAATCAACACTGAAGCTTTCTTT. Its protein product is CSVVRTLINTEAFF. J is TRBJ1-1 and V is TRBV29-1; D gene uncertain. Per the germline V gene, CDR1 is SQVTM and CDR2 is ANQGSEA. Trimming took off 4 bases at V and 2 bases at J, with 14 bases between the two ends. This CDR3 is built from 14 residues.

The chain joins TRBV24-1 to TRBJ1-5; 7 bases fit TRBD1. The trim removed 4 bases at V and 6 bases at J, leaving 8 bases unmatched. Per the germline V gene, CDR1 is KGHDR and CDR2 is SFDVKD. The CDR3 consists of 15 residues. In DNA, the CDR3 is TGTGCCACCAGTGACCACAGGGGATTCGGTCAGCCCCAGCATTTT. This translates into CATSDHRGFGQPQHF.

This clonotype has ten or more counts. This CDR3 is missing its conserved last phenylalanine or tryptophan, likely due to a read error. The chain carries TRBV12-3 or TRBV12-4 and TRBJ2-6; tentatively, D is TRBD2 (6 bases). This CDR3 region has 16 residues. Trimming left V 5 bases short and J 0 bases short, with 11 bases between. The CDR3 loop is CASSQGRSSGANVLTS. The CDR3 DNA reads TGTGCCAGCAGTCAAGGGAGGTCCTCTGGGGCCAACGTCCTGACTTCC.

This clonotype was seen ten or more times. The chain carries TRBV20-1 and TRBJ2-7, with 13 bases fitting TRBD2. The length of the CDR3 is 15 residues. V dropped 5 bases and J dropped 2; count of bases not matched to a gene: 6. From germline, CDR1 is DFQATT and CDR2 SNEGSKA (reference sequence). The CDR3 DNA reads as TGCAGTGCTGAACTAGCGGGAGGGGGCACCTACGAGCAGTACTTC. This encodes CSAELAGGGTYEQYF.

This clonotype was seen ten or more times. This chain connects TRBV5-1 to TRBJ2-7; 10 positions agree with TRBD1. The CDR3 has 18 amino acids. The V segment lost 2 bases and the J segment 0 bases; nucleotides outside the gene matches: 11. Germline CDR1 SGHRS, CDR2 YFSETQ. As DNA, the CDR3 is TGCGCCAGCAGCTTCACCGCGAAATGGACAGGGGGCTCCTACGAGCAGTACTTC. Translating gives CASSFTAKWTGGSYEQYF.

In its sample, this clonotype was seen many times. The chain couples TRBV7-9 to TRBJ1-1, with 9 bases matching TRBD1. The trim removed 4 bases at V and 3 bases at J, leaving 3 bases unmatched. CDR3 size: 14 residues. The germline gives CDR1 SEHNR, CDR2 FQNEAQ (reference sequence). The CDR3 bases are TGTGCCAGCAGCTCGGGACAGGGTCACACTGAAGCTTTCTTT. Translating it yields CASSSGQGHTEAFF. Supplemented by reference TRBV7-9 and TRBJ1-1, the full variable domain reads DTGVSQNPRHKITKRGQNVTFRCDPISEHNRLYWYRQTLGQGPEFLTYFQNEAQLEKSRLLSDRFSAERPKGSFSTLEIQRTEQGDSAMYLCASSSGQGHTEAFFGQGTRLTVV.

At least ten counts were recorded for this clonotype. A much larger clonotype is one base distant, so this may be a read error. This chain uses TRBV7-8 with TRBJ2-7; 7 nucleotides match TRBD1. This CDR3 region has 14 residues. Germline V gene lookup returns CDR1 SGHVS and CDR2 FQNEAQ. V dropped 4 bases and J dropped 2; count of bases not matched to a gene: 5. The CDR3 loop reads CASSSGTAAYEQYF. CDR3 nucleotides: TGTGCCAGCAGCTCCGGGACAGCGGCCTACGAGCAGTACTTC.

This clonotype was seen many times. The chain couples TRBV9 to TRBJ2-7, with 7 bases fitting TRBD1. CDR3 length equals 15 residues. Germline V CDR1 and CDR2: SGDLS, YYNGEE. V lost 3 bases, J lost 0 bases, and 6 bases stayed unmatched. This CDR3 reads CASSGPGQTSYEQYF. In nucleotides, the CDR3 is TGTGCCAGCAGCGGGCCGGGACAGACCTCCTACGAGCAGTACTTC. Using reference TRBV9 and TRBJ2-7 for the parts outside the CDR3, the full variable domain is DSGVTQTPKHLITATGQRVTLRCSPRSGDLSVYWYQQSLDQGLQFLIQYYNGEERAKGNILERFSAQQFPDLHSELNLSSLELGDSALYFCASSGPGQTSYEQYFGPGTRLTVT.

This clonotype was seen at least ten times. V and J are TRBV5-1 and TRBJ2-5; TRBD2 might be the D (6 bases). CDR3 length: 17 residues. Germline assignment: CDR1 SGHRS and CDR2 YFSETQ. The V end was cut by 4 bases, the J end by 6 bases, with 25 bases between. CDR3 DNA: TGCGCCAGCAGCCCTTCCCTATGGGGAGGAGTCGTGAAGACCCAGTACTTC. Translated: CASSPSLWGGVVKTQYF.

The sample holds many counts of this clonotype. An end of the junction differs from the germline gene, which may be a read error. The rearrangement joins TRBV2 to TRBJ1-1; TRBD1 is a possible D gene (5 bases). The CDR3 runs to 14 residues. Germline lookup yields CDR1 SNHLY and CDR2 FYNNEI. The CDR3 loop reads CAGSVQEGNTEAFF. The CDR3 region has the DNA TGTGCCGGCAGTGTACAGGAGGGTAACACTGAAGCTTTCTTT.